This is a list of T cell receptor beta chains from one sample in a study of CXCR3-negative and CXCR3-positive naive CD8 T cells. TCRdb reworked the 5' RACE reads into one entry per CDR3 protein, no DNA. The sample shows about 84,000 distinct CDR3 sequences, and roughly 0.59% sits with its ten largest clones. Sequencing was performed on naive CXCR3+ CD8+ T cells from blood. These TCRs come from a human donor in good health. Some clones in this sample may be carry-over from other donors' samples. The CDR3 runs from the conserved cysteine through the conserved F or W.

j_call	v_call	cdr3_aa
TRBJ2-7	TRBV6-1	CATNNPGFSYEQYF
TRBJ2-1	TRBV12-3/TRBV12-4	CASSTASGSVSNEQFF
TRBJ2-2	TRBV7-3	CASSFASGGQIGELFF
TRBJ1-1	TRBV29-1	CSVGEDTEAFF
TRBJ2-5	TRBV7-2	CASSLAGGGQADNFQETQYF
TRBJ2-7	TRBV21-1	CVKTLGRFLYEQYF
TRBJ2-3	TRBV7-9	CASSTRQITDTQYF
TRBJ2-1	TRBV5-6	CASSFSGYNEQFF
TRBJ2-5	TRBV7-6	CASSLRSGRLPETQYF
TRBJ2-1	TRBV28	CASSPTGENSYNEQFF
TRBJ1-2	TRBV5-5	CASSLSGGRSGYTF
TRBJ2-7	TRBV28	CASSLTPGIYHYEQYF
TRBJ2-3	TRBV7-9	CASSFLRRDTQYF
TRBJ2-1	TRBV4-3	CASSQYGAINEQFF
TRBJ2-3	TRBV15	CATSPGTASTDTQYF
TRBJ2-3	TRBV7-2	CASSFPGLAGGADGAQYF
TRBJ2-7	TRBV29-1	CSVGVAGDYEQYF
TRBJ1-5	TRBV28	CASSLSQPQHF
TRBJ2-7	TRBV7-9	CASSPGAGWDEQYF
TRBJ1-2	TRBV29-1	CSVEVPGYNYGYTF
TRBJ2-7	TRBV13	CASSLGLTTYEQYF
TRBJ1-1	TRBV20-1	CSARGSAGAEAFF
TRBJ2-1	TRBV12-3/TRBV12-4	CASSWGNEQFF
TRBJ1-1	TRBV28	CASSLFRLRRGTEAFF
TRBJ2-7	TRBV14	CASSPAGGLAGGYEQYF
TRBJ2-2	TRBV27	CASSDRGVANTGELFF
TRBJ2-2	TRBV23-1	CASSQSFQTSPPSGELFF
TRBJ2-1	TRBV28	CASSSREVTYNEQFF
TRBJ1-1	TRBV6-2/TRBV6-3	CASSYWRGLNTEAFF
TRBJ2-1	TRBV28	CASSPDRFSYNEQFF
TRBJ2-7	TRBV14	CASSQGGTSGPRREQYF
TRBJ2-5	TRBV29-1	CSVEWDGIETQYF
TRBJ2-7	TRBV2	CASSEDSVRQAYEQYF
TRBJ2-3	TRBV14	CASSPYRHTQYF
TRBJ2-4	TRBV28	CASSSGLAGGGIAKNIQYF
TRBJ2-1	TRBV7-2	CSSSHPLAGDNEQFF
TRBJ2-2	TRBV20-1	CSARTGGDTGELFF
TRBJ2-2	TRBV2	CASTGGTGAGELFF
TRBJ2-1	TRBV15	CATRGGAEQFF
TRBJ1-1	TRBV4-1	CASSQVRGTEAFF
TRBJ2-5	TRBV4-1	CASSQAAGGEETQYF
TRBJ2-4	TRBV2	CASSGTTAKTKNIQYF
TRBJ1-2	TRBV4-3	CASSQDLAVANYGYTF
TRBJ2-7	TRBV5-1	CASSLAGSGSYEQYF
TRBJ1-1	TRBV18	CASSPKYRDRNTEAFF
TRBJ1-5	TRBV28	CASSLIGFSNQPQHF
TRBJ2-1	TRBV12-3/TRBV12-4	CASSFTSGGEQFF
TRBJ2-5	TRBV7-2	CASSKTVFYESIQQETQYF
TRBJ2-7	TRBV10-1	CASRRESSYEQYF
TRBJ2-4	TRBV7-2	CASSLVRGLAEQNIQYF
TRBJ2-7	TRBV5-1	CASSVGQGKNEQYF
TRBJ2-7	TRBV27	CASRDRGYEQYF